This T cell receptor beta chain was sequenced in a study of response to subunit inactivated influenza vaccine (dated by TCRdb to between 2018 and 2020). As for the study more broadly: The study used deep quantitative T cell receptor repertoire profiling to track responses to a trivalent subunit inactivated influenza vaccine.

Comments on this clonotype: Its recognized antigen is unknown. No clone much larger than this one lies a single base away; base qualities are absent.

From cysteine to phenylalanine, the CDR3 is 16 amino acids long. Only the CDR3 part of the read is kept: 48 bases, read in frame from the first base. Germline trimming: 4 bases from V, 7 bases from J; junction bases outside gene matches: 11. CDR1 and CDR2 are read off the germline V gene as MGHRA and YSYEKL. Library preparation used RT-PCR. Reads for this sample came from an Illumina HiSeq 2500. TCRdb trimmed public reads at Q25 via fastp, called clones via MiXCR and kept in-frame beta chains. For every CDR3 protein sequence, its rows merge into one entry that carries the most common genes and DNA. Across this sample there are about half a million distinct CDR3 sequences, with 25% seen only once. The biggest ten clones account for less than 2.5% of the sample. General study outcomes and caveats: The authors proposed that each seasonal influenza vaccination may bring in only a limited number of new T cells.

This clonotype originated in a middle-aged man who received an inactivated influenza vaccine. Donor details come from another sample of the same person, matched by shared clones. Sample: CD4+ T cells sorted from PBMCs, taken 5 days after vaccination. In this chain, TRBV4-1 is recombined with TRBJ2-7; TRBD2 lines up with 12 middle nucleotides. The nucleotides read TGCGCCAGCAGCCCCTCTCGGACTAGCGGGGTGTGGGAGCAGTACTTC. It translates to CASSPSRTSGVWEQYF.